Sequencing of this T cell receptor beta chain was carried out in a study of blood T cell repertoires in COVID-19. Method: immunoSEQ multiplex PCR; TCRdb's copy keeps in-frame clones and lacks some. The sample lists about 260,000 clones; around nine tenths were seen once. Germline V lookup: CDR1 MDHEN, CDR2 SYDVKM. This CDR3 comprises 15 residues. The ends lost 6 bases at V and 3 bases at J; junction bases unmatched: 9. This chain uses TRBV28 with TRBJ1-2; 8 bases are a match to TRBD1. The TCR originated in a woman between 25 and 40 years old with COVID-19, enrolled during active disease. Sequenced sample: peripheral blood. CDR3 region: CASRPDPGQDYGYTF. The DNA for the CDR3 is TGTGCCAGCAGGCCAGATCCGGGACAGGACTATGGCTACACCTTC.